The clone carrying this T cell receptor beta chain was seen a single time. This specimen belongs to a study of PD-L1 blockade in urothelial cancer. Study as a whole: Intravenous atezolizumab, 1,200 mg every 3 weeks, was begun by patients in the mid-2010s. Male patients with bladder-origin urothelial cancer numbered about nine tenths of the roughly 30.

The CDR3 spans 13 residues. The V end lost 2 bases, the J end lost 4 bases, and 6 bases lay between the germline ends. Germline lookup yields CDR1 MNHEY and CDR2 SVGAGI. Every PCR received spiked-in synthetic TCR analog templates. Repertoires were generated with immunoSEQ multiplex PCR, while TCRdb's copy carries only in-frame clones and drops some. This table holds about 52,000 clones, over 75% found once. Patients had urothelial carcinoma that was locally advanced or metastatic. The input for sequencing was PBMCs, taken around atezolizumab (anti-PD-L1) treatment. This rearrangement joins TRBV6-5 to TRBJ2-1, with D maybe TRBD1 (6 bases). The clonotype comes from a man aged 35-49 years with urothelial cancer. The CDR3 sequence is CASSYGQYNEQFF. Here the CDR3 DNA reads TGTGCCAGCAGTTACGGACAGTACAATGAGCAGTTCTTC.